Included here is one TCR beta chain sequence, with context. Only in-frame clones appear in the TCRdb table, and some are missing; sequencing was by immunoSEQ multiplex PCR. The sample lists just over 80,000 clones, about 97% occurring once. This sample is drawn from a study of technical replicates of blood from four donors. CDR1 and CDR2 from the germline V gene are LNHDA and SQIVND (reference sequence). This CDR3 comprises 14 residues. V shed 6 bases, J shed 7 bases, and the junction held 9 bases outside the gene matches. The receptor's source is a human donor in good health. Sequenced input: T cells isolated from PBMCs. The V and J genes are TRBV19 and TRBJ1-5; 7 bases are a match to TRBD1. The CDR3: CASRYAGGNQPQHF. CDR3 DNA sequence: TGTGCCAGTAGATACGCAGGGGGAAACCAGCCCCAGCATTTT.